A selection of T cell receptor beta chains follows, all from one sample in a study of cytomegalovirus exposure and HLA in healthy donors. Profiled with immunoSEQ multiplex PCR; TCRdb holds only in-frame clones, not every one. The table records more than 150,000 clones, 76% of them present only once. Sequenced sample: PBMCs. The source is a young man in good health and CMV-seronegative. Each CDR3 is given with its conserved first and last residue. The order of the fields is CDR3 protein, V gene, clone size, J gene. Not all rows give a size; the values are once, few, many and, for expanded clones, a class.

CASSLAGATQYF | TRBV7-2 | NA | TRBJ2-5
CASSMRDRGTDTQYF | TRBV19 | NA | TRBJ2-3
CASSDNLAPEQYF | TRBV2 | NA | TRBJ2-7
CASFTSGFQETQYF | TRBV5-6 | NA | TRBJ2-5
CASSLDSYEQYF | TRBV28 | NA | TRBJ2-7
CASSLASGRQSFETQYF | TRBV5-1 | NA | TRBJ2-5
CASSPSAVNYGYTF | TRBV7-6 | NA | TRBJ1-2
CASSPTSVSSEQYF | TRBV4-1 | NA | TRBJ2-7
CASSFSSTAGFNSPLHF | TRBV5-1 | NA | TRBJ1-6
CASRRDVNEKLFF | TRBV28 | NA | TRBJ1-4
CASSAGTGVADTQYF | TRBV6-4 | few | TRBJ2-3
CASSGGGGPTALHF | TRBV6-1 | NA | TRBJ1-6
CASSPGWSSYNSPLHF | TRBV5-1 | NA | TRBJ1-6
CASKGGPDSPLHF | TRBV19 | NA | TRBJ1-6
CASREDQPQHF | TRBV2 | NA | TRBJ1-5
CASSVAGRNTEAFF | TRBV6-4 | once | TRBJ1-1
CASSGGTSLGDTQYF | TRBV9 | NA | TRBJ2-3
CASSLGGRGRGETQYF | TRBV7-7 | NA | TRBJ2-5
CAWSPGNNHRADTQYF | TRBV30 | NA | TRBJ2-3
CASSSSTGSTEAFF | TRBV5-1 | few | TRBJ1-1
CASTEGGVDYGYTF | TRBV5-1 | NA | TRBJ1-2
CASSPSTGMNTEAFF | TRBV5-4 | NA | TRBJ1-1
CASSYGQSEQYF | TRBV5-1 | NA | TRBJ2-7
CSVEDLLGVVDTQYF | TRBV29-1 | NA | TRBJ2-3
CAISDPGTRTDTQYF | TRBV10-3 | few | TRBJ2-3
CASSGNRFGGYTF | TRBV6-1 | NA | TRBJ1-2
CASSLRDSTDTQYF | TRBV27 | NA | TRBJ2-3
CAWSVGLAGGDTQYF | TRBV30 | NA | TRBJ2-3
CASSPGTVPSEAFF | TRBV7-9 | few | TRBJ1-1
CAWTPRGASNQPQHF | TRBV30 | NA | TRBJ1-5
CSGGVGINYGYTF | TRBV29-1 | NA | TRBJ1-2
CASSIRLVVLNTGELFF | TRBV19 | NA | TRBJ2-2
CASSSDGGRGYGYTF | TRBV5-1 | few | TRBJ1-2
CASRMDNGQETQYF | TRBV2 | NA | TRBJ2-5
CASSRIGQGSGELFF | TRBV7-2 | NA | TRBJ2-2
CASSEFGTVRAKNIQYF | TRBV6-1 | few | TRBJ2-4
CASTTGGRGNTIYF | TRBV19 | NA | TRBJ1-3
CASSPRTGATGELFF | TRBV7-2 | few | TRBJ2-2
CASSVGGTDTQYF | TRBV9 | NA | TRBJ2-3
CASSFDGGDQPQHF | TRBV5-6 | NA | TRBJ1-5
CASSIPGGNTGELFF | TRBV19 | NA | TRBJ2-2
CATDRGADTQYF | TRBV6-6 | NA | TRBJ2-3
CASSRVSDTQYF | TRBV16 | NA | TRBJ2-3